Below are 15 T cell receptor beta chains sequenced from a single sample in a study of blood T cell repertoires in COVID-19. Produced via immunoSEQ multiplex PCR; TCRdb's table is partial and in-frame only. The sample records under 95,000 clones, 80% to 90% being singletons. The sample consisted of peripheral blood. The receptors stem from a woman aged 80 or older with acute or convalescent COVID-19.

The chain carries TRBV7-8 and TRBJ2-3; 8 bases are a match to TRBD1. J gave up 4 bases and V 5 bases, and 8 bases lay outside the gene matches. The CDR3 consists of 15 residues. Germline V CDR1 and CDR2: SGHVS, FQNEAQ. The DNA of the CDR3 is TGTGCCAGCAGCCGACAGGGGCGATCGGCAGATACGCAGTATTTT. This sequence encodes CASSRQGRSADTQYF.

The chain couples TRBV18 to TRBJ2-7, with a tentative D call TRBD1 (5 bases). The germline V and J ends were trimmed by 5 bases and 3 bases, with 11 bases remaining between them. The CDR3 is 13 amino acids. Looked up from germline, CDR1 is KGHSH and CDR2 is LQKENI. The CDR3 loop is CASSNDSRYEQYF. For the CDR3, the DNA is TGTGCCAGCTCAAATGACAGCCGCTACGAGCAGTACTTC. Drawing the rest from reference TRBV18 and TRBJ2-7, the complete variable domain is NAGVMQNPRHLVRRRGQEARLRCSPMKGHSHVYWYRQLPEEGLKFMVYLQKENIIDESGMPKERFSAEFPKEGPSILRIQQVVRGDSAAYFCASSNDSRYEQYFGPGTRLTVT.

This clone occurred a few times. This chain joins TRBV7-3 and TRBJ1-6, with D maybe TRBD1 (5 bases). In germline, CDR1 is SGHTA, CDR2 FQGTGA. V was trimmed by 5 bases and J by 5 bases, leaving 13 bases between them. This CDR3 spans 15 amino acids. The CDR3 region has the DNA TGTGCCAGCAGCCACCTCAGGGTCCATAATTCACCCCTCCACTTT. Its translation: CASSHLRVHNSPLHF.

The chain has TRBV3-1 (or the pseudogene TRBV3-2) and TRBJ1-2, with D possibly TRBD1 on 6 matching bases. Germline values: CDR1 LGHDT, CDR2 YNNKEL (reference sequence). V lost 4 bases to trimming and J lost 4 bases, with 13 bases between them. The CDR3 sequence is 14 residues long. The CDR3, as DNA: TGTGCCAGCAGCCCCCACGGGGGGCTCTATGGCTACACCTTC. It translates to CASSPHGGLYGYTF.

This clone was counted once. This rearrangement joins TRBV7-6 to TRBJ2-4, with D unclear. The CDR3 is 10 amino acids. The V gene lost 7 bases and the J gene lost 9 bases, with 7 bases spanning the gap. Germline V gene data show CDR1 as SGHVS and CDR2 as FNYEAQ. The CDR3 bases are TGTGCCAGCATGGGCAGCATTCAGTACTTC. Its translation is CASMGSIQYF.

The chain recombines TRBV5-1 with TRBJ2-7, with TRBD1 matching 8 bases. CDR1 is SGHRS, CDR2 YFSETQ, per germline. CDR3 length: 16 residues. V lost 5 bases and J lost 0; bases outside the gene matches: 10. The CDR3 protein is CASRESYRGSSYEQYF. CDR3 coding DNA: TGCGCCAGCAGGGAAAGTTACAGGGGGAGCTCCTACGAGCAGTACTTC. Full variable domain (missing parts from reference TRBV5-1 and TRBJ2-7): KAGVTQTPRYLIKTRGQQVTLSCSPISGHRSVSWYQQTPGQGLQFLFEYFSETQRNKGNFPGRFSGRQFSNSRSEMNVSTLELGDSALYLCASRESYRGSSYEQYFGPGTRLTVT.

The chain joins TRBV11-3 to TRBJ2-4; D is possibly TRBD2 (6 bases). Trimming stripped 1 base from V and 7 bases from J, with 11 bases between. This CDR3 is built from 14 residues. Germline assignment: CDR1 SGHNT and CDR2 YENEEA. This CDR3 reads CASSLGRAGNIQYF. The CDR3 DNA reads as TGTGCCAGCAGCTTAGGGAGGGCAGGGAACATTCAGTACTTC.

V gene TRBV9 combines with J gene TRBJ2-1, with D possibly being TRBD2 (5 bases). Germline V gives CDR1 SGDLS, CDR2 YYNGEE. Trimming shortened V by 4 bases and J by 1 base, and 15 bases separated the two germline ends. The CDR3 consists of 16 residues. Here the CDR3 reads CASSPSGARSYNEQFF. The CDR3 DNA reads as TGTGCCAGCAGCCCCAGCGGCGCTAGGTCCTACAATGAGCAGTTCTTC.

The chain employs TRBV9 and TRBJ1-6; possible D gene TRBD1, 6 bases. Trimming removed 0 bases at V and 1 base at J, with 11 bases between. The length of the CDR3 is 17 residues. From germline, CDR1 is SGDLS and CDR2 YYNGEE. This CDR3 is CASSVEWGPSYNSPLHF. Written as DNA, the CDR3 is TGTGCCAGCAGCGTAGAATGGGGGCCATCCTATAATTCACCCCTCCACTTT. The variable domain in full, completed from reference TRBV9 and TRBJ1-6, reads DSGVTQTPKHLITATGQRVTLRCSPRSGDLSVYWYQQSLDQGLQFLIQYYNGEERAKGNILERFSAQQFPDLHSELNLSSLELGDSALYFCASSVEWGPSYNSPLHFGNGTRLTVT.

V usage is TRBV2 and J usage is TRBJ1-1, with TRBD1 identical over 9 bases. J lost 6 bases, V lost 7 bases, and 9 bases had no gene match. This CDR3 region has 14 residues. The germline gives CDR1 SNHLY, CDR2 FYNNEI. As DNA, the CDR3 is TGTGCCAGCACCCCTGTACGACAGGGGGCTGAAGCTTTCTTT. Amino acid sequence: CASTPVRQGAEAFF.

This clone came up once. The chain is built from TRBV7-3 and TRBJ2-5, with a possible D match to TRBD2 (6 bases). This CDR3 is built from 15 residues. Germline lookup yields CDR1 SGHTA and CDR2 FQGTGA. Trimming cost V 5 bases and J 5 bases, with 18 bases left between them. The CDR3 sequence is CASSQGRLGAETQYF. Here the CDR3 DNA reads TGTGCCAGCAGCCAGGGTCGACTAGGAGCGGAGACCCAGTACTTC.

The V gene is TRBV6-5, the J gene TRBJ1-3; 8 positions match TRBD1. V lost 6 bases and J lost 10; bases outside the gene matches: 14. CDR1 and CDR2 (germline): MNHEY, SVGAGI. The CDR3 extends over 15 amino acids. This chain's CDR3 is CASRTGTGLSGTIYF. As DNA, the CDR3 is TGTGCCAGCAGAACCGGGACAGGCTTATCGGGGACCATATATTTT.

There are a few counts of this clone. The chain links TRBV7-9 to TRBJ2-2; no clear D. This CDR3 comprises 12 residues. The ends were cut back, 2 bases at V and 5 bases at J, with 3 bases in the middle. Per the germline V gene, CDR1 is SEHNR and CDR2 is FQNEAQ (reference sequence). The CDR3 coding sequence is TGTGCCAGCAGCTTATCTACCGGGGAGCTGTTTTTT. Amino acids: CASSLSTGELFF.

In its sample, this clone was seen a few times. This chain uses TRBV9 with TRBJ2-1; perhaps TRBD2 as D (5 bases). Germline CDR1 reads SGDLS; CDR2 reads YYNGEE. The CDR3 has 13 residues. Trimming cost V 2 bases and J 12 bases, with 15 bases left between them. Here the CDR3 reads CASSVDNSRGQFF. In DNA, the CDR3 is TGTGCCAGCAGCGTCGATAATAGTCGGGGGCAGTTCTTC.

V and J are TRBV18 and TRBJ1-4; 7 bases fit TRBD1. V shed 2 bases and J 10 bases; nucleotides not matched to a gene: 7. This CDR3 comprises 14 residues. Germline loops: CDR1 KGHSH, CDR2 LQKENI. CDR3 coding DNA: TGTGCCAGCTCACCAAAGGGGACAGACGGAAAACTGTTTTTT. Translating it yields CASSPKGTDGKLFF.